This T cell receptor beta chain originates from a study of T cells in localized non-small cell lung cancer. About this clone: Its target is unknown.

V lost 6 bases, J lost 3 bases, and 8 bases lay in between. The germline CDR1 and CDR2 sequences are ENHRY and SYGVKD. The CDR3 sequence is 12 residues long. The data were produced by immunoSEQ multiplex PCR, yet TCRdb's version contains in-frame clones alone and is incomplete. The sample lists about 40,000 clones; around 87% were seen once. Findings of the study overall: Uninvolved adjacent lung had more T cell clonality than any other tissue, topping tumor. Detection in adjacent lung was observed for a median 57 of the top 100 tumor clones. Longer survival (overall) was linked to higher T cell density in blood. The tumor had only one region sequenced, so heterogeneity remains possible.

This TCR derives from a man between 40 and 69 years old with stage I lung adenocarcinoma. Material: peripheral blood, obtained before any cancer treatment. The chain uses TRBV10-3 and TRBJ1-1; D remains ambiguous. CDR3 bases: TGTGCCATCAGGACCTGGGACACTGAAGCTTTCTTT. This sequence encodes CAIRTWDTEAFF.